This paragraph covers one T cell receptor (beta chain) sequence. The record originates from a study of blood T cell repertoires in COVID-19. Sequencing used immunoSEQ multiplex PCR; TCRdb keeps in-frame clones, though not all of them. The profile shows 150,000 or so clones, about 80% of them singletons. CDR3 length: 13 amino acids. Trimming shortened V by 2 bases and J by 7 bases, and 6 bases separated the two germline ends. The V gene's germline CDR1 is SNHLY and CDR2 FYNNEI. This sequence originates from an elderly woman with acute or convalescent COVID-19. The chain has TRBV2 and TRBJ1-6, with unresolved D. The material sequenced was peripheral blood. The CDR3 region has the DNA TGTGCCAGCAGTGAACTTGTAAATTCACCCCTCCACTTT. Its protein product is CASSELVNSPLHF.